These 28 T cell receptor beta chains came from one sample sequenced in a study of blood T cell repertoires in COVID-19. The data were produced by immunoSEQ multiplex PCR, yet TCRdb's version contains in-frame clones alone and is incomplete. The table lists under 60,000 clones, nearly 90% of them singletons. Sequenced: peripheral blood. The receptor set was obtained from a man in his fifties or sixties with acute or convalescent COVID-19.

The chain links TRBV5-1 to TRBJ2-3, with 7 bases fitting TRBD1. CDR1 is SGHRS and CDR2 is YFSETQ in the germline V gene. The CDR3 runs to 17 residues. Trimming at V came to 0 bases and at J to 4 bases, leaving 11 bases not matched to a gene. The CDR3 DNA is TGCGCCAGCAGCTTGGAAACAGGGGCGCTTTCCCCAGATACGCAGTATTTT. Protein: CASSLETGALSPDTQYF. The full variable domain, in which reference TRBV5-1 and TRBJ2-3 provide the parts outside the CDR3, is KAGVTQTPRYLIKTRGQQVTLSCSPISGHRSVSWYQQTPGQGLQFLFEYFSETQRNKGNFPGRFSGRQFSNSRSEMNVSTLELGDSALYLCASSLETGALSPDTQYFGPGTRLTVL.

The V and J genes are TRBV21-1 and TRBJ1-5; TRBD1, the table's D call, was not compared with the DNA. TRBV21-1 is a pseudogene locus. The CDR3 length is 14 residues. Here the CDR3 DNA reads TGTGCCAGCTTGACAGGGGGGAAAAATCAGCCCCAGCATTTT. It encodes CASLTGGKNQPQHF.

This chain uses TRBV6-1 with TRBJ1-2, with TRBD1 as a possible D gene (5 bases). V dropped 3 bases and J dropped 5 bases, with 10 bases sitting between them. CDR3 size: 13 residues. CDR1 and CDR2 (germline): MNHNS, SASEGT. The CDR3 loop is CASSDRAVYGYTF. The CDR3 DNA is TGTGCCAGCAGTGACAGGGCCGTATATGGCTACACCTTC.

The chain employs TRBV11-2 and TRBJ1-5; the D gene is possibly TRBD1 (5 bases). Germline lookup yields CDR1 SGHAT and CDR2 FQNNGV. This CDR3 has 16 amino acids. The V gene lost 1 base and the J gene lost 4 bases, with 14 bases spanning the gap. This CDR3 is CASSLGVGAGNQPQHF. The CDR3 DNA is TGTGCCAGCAGCTTAGGGGTAGGGGCAGGAAATCAGCCCCAGCATTTT. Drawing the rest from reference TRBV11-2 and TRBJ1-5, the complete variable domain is EAGVAQSPRYKIIEKRQSVAFWCNPISGHATLYWYQQILGQGPKLLIQFQNNGVVDDSQLPKDRFSAERLKGVDSTLKIQPAKLEDSAVYLCASSLGVGAGNQPQHFGDGTRLSIL.

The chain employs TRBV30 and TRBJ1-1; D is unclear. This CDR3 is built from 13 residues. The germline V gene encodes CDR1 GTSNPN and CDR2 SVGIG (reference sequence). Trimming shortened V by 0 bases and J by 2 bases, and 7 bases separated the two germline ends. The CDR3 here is CAWSVQHNTEAFF. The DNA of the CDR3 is TGTGCCTGGAGTGTACAACATAACACTGAAGCTTTCTTT.

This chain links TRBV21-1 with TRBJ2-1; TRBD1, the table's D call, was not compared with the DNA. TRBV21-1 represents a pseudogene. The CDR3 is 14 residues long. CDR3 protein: CASIPDREVNEQFF. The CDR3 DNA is TGTGCCAGCATCCCGGACAGGGAAGTCAATGAGCAGTTCTTC.

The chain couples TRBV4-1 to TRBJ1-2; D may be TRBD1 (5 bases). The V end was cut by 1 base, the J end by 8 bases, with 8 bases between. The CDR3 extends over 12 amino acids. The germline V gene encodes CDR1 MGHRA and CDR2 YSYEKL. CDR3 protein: CASSQGGEGYTF. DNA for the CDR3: TGCGCCAGCAGCCAAGGGGGGGAAGGCTACACCTTC.

As DNA, the CDR3 is TGTGCCAGCAGCTTGGGGACAGGATCGAATGAAAAACTGTTTTTT. Its protein is CASSLGTGSNEKLFF. This chain uses TRBV11-3 with TRBJ1-4; TRBD1 matches 8 bases. With V trimmed by 3 bases and J by 5 bases, 5 bases remained unmatched. The CDR3 extends over 15 amino acids. The germline V gene has CDR1 SGHNT and CDR2 YENEEA.

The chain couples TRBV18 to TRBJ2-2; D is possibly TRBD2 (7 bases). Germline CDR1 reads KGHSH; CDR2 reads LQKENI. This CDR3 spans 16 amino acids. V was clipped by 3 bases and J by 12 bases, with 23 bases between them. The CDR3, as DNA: TGTGCCAGCTCACCCACCACCGAGCTTCGGGGGGCGAAGCTGTTTTTT. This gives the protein CASSPTTELRGAKLFF.

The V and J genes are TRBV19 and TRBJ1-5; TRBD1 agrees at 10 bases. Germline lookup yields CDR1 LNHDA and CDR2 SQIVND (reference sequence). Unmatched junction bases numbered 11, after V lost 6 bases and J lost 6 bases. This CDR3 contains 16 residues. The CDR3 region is CASSSRQGARGQPQHF. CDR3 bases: TGTGCCAGTAGCTCTCGACAGGGGGCCCGAGGTCAGCCCCAGCATTTT.

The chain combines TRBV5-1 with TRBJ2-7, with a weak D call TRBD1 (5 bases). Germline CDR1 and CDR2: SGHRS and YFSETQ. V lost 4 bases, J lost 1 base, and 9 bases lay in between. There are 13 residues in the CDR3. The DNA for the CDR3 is TGCGCCAGCAGCCCAGGGAATTCCTACGAGCAGTACTTC. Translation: CASSPGNSYEQYF. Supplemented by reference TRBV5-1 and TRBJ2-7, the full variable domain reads KAGVTQTPRYLIKTRGQQVTLSCSPISGHRSVSWYQQTPGQGLQFLFEYFSETQRNKGNFPGRFSGRQFSNSRSEMNVSTLELGDSALYLCASSPGNSYEQYFGPGTRLTVT.

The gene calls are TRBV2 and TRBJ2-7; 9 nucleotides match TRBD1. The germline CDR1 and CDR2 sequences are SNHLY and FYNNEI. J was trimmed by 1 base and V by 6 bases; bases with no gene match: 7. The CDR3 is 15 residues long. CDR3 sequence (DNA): TGTGCCAGCAGAGGGACAGGGATAGGATCCTACGAGCAGTACTTC. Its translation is CASRGTGIGSYEQYF. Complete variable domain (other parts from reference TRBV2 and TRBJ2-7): EPEVTQTPSHQVTQMGQEVILRCVPISNHLYFYWYRQILGQKVEFLVSFYNNEISEKSEIFDDQFSVERPDGSNFTLKIRSTKLEDSAMYFCASRGTGIGSYEQYFGPGTRLTVT.

The CDR3 reads CASSQDLSYGYTF. The CDR3 nucleotides are TGTGCCAGCAGCCAAGATCTAAGCTATGGCTACACCTTC. The chain uses TRBV3-1 (or the pseudogene TRBV3-2) and TRBJ1-2, with D uncertain. Germline loops: CDR1 LGHDT, CDR2 YNNKEL (reference sequence). V lost 0 bases and J lost 4, with 6 bases in between. This CDR3 has 13 residues.

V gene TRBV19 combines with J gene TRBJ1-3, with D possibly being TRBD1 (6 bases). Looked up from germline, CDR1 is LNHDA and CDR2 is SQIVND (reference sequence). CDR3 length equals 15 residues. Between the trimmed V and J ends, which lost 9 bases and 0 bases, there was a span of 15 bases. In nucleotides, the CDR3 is TGTGCCAGCCGAAGACAGGACTTCTCTGGAAACACCATATATTTT. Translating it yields CASRRQDFSGNTIYF.

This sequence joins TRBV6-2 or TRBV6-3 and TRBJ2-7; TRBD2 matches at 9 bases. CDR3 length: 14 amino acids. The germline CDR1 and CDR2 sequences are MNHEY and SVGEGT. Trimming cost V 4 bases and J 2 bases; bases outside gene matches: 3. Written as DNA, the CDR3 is TGTGCCAGCAGTTCAGCGGGGGGTACCTACGAGCAGTACTTC. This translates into CASSSAGGTYEQYF.

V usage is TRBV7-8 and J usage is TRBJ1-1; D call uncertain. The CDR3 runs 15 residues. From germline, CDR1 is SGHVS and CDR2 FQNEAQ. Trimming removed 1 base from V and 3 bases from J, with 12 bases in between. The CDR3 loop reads CASSLGILMDTEAFF. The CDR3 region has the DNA TGTGCCAGCAGCTTAGGCATTCTAATGGACACTGAAGCTTTCTTT.

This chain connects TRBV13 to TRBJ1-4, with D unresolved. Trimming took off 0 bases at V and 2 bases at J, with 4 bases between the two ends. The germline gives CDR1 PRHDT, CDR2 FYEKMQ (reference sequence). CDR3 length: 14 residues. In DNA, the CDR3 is TGTGCCAGCAGCTTAGGGCAGACTAATGAAAAACTGTTTTTT. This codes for CASSLGQTNEKLFF.

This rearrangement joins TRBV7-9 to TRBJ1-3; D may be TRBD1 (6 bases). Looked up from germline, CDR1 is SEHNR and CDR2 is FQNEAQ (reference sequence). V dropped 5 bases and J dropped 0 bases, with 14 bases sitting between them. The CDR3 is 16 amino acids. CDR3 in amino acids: CASSLPGTTSGNTIYF. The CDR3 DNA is TGTGCCAGCAGCCTTCCCGGGACAACCTCTGGAAACACCATATATTTT.

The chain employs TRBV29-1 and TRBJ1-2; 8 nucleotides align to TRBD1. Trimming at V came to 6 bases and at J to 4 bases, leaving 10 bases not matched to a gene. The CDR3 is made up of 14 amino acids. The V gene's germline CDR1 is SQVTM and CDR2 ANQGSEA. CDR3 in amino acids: CSVLPGQAGYGYTF. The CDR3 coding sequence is TGCAGCGTGCTACCGGGACAGGCTGGCTATGGCTACACCTTC.

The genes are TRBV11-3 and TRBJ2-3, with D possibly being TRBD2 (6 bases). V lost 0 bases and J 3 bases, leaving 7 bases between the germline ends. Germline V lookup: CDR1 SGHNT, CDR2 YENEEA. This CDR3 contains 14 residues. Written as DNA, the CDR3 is TGTGCCAGCAGCTTAGATGGGGGGACAGATACGCAGTATTTT. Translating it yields CASSLDGGTDTQYF. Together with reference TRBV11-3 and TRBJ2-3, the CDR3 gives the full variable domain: EAGVVQSPRYKIIEKKQPVAFWCNPISGHNTLYWYLQNLGQGPELLIRYENEEAVDDSQLPKDRFSAERLKGVDSTLKIQPAELGDSAVYLCASSLDGGTDTQYFGPGTRLTVL.

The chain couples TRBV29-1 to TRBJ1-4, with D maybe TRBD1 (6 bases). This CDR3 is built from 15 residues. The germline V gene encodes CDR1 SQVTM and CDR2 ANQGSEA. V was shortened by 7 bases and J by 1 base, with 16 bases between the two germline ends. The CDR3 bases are TGCAGCGCCGAAGGGGGATTCGAAACTAATGAAAAACTGTTTTTT. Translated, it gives CSAEGGFETNEKLFF.

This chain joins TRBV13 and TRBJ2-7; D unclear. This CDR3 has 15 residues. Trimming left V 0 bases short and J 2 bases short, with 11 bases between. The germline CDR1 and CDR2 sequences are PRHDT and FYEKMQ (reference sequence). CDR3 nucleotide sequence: TGTGCCAGCAGCTTAGGGCTAGTCCTTACCTACGAGCAGTACTTC. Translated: CASSLGLVLTYEQYF. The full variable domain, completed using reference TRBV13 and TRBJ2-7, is AAGVIQSPRHLIKEKRETATLKCYPIPRHDTVYWYQQGPGQDPQFLISFYEKMQSDKGSIPDRFSAQQFSDYHSELNMSSLELGDSALYFCASSLGLVLTYEQYFGPGTRLTVT.

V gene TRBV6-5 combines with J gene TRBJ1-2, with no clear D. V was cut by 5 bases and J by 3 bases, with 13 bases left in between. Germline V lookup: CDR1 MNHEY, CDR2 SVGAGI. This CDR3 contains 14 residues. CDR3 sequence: CASSTRERDYGYTF. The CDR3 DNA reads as TGTGCCAGCAGTACTAGGGAAAGGGACTATGGCTACACCTTC.

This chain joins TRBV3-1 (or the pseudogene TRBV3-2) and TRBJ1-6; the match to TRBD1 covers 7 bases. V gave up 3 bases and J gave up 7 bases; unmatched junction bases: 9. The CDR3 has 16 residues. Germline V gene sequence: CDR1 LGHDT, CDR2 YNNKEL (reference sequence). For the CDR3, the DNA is TGTGCCAGCAGCCACCGACGACAGGGTGCGAATTCACCCCTCCACTTT. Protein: CASSHRRQGANSPLHF.

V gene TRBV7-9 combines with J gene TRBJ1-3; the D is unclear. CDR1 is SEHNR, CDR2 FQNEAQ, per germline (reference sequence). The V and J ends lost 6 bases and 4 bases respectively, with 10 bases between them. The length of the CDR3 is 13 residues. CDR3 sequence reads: CASSPSVGNTIYF. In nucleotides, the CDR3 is TGTGCCAGCAGTCCTTCTGTGGGAAACACCATATATTTT.

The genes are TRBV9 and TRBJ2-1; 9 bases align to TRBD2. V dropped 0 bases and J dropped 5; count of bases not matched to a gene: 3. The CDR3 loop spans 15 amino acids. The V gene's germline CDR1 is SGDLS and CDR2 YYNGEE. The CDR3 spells CASSVGAGGHNEQFF. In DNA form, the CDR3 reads TGTGCCAGCAGCGTAGGGGCGGGGGGGCACAATGAGCAGTTCTTC.

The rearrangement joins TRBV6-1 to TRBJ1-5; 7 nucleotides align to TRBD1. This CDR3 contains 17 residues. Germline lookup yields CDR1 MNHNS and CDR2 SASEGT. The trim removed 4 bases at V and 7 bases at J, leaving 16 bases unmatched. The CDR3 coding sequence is TGTGCCAGCAGTGGACATCAGGGGGGCCTACTGGAACAGCCCCAGCATTTT. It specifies CASSGHQGGLLEQPQHF.

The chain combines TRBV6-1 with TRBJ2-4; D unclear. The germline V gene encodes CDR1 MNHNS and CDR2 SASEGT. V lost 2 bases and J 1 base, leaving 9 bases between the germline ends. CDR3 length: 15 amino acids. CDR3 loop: CASSELAVAKNIQYF. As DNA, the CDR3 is TGTGCCAGCAGTGAATTGGCAGTGGCCAAAAACATTCAGTACTTC.